What follows are 15 T cell receptor beta chains derived from one specimen sequenced in a study of blood T cell repertoires in COVID-19. Data came from immunoSEQ multiplex PCR; TCRdb stores just in-frame clones and leaves some out. The sample holds about 150,000 clones, approximately 85% seen once. Input material: peripheral blood. Receptor source: a man in his 60s with COVID-19, enrolled during active disease.

The rearrangement links TRBV10-3 to TRBJ1-4; 8 nucleotides align to TRBD1. The CDR3 spans 16 residues. Germline values: CDR1 ENHRY, CDR2 SYGVKD. V dropped 5 bases and J dropped 4; count of bases not matched to a gene: 9. CDR3 in DNA: TGTGCCATCAGTCCCGGGACAGGTCGCAGTAATGAAAAACTGTTTTTT. It specifies CAISPGTGRSNEKLFF.

The chain carries TRBV19 and TRBJ2-6; D gene ambiguous. This CDR3 region has 17 residues. Germline V gene data show CDR1 as LNHDA and CDR2 as SQIVND (reference sequence). Between the trimmed V and J ends, which lost 4 bases and 2 bases, there was a span of 15 bases. In DNA form, the CDR3 reads TGTGCCAGTAGTAACCCCCACGCGTCCGCTGGGGCCAACGTCCTGACTTTC. It translates to CASSNPHASAGANVLTF.

This sequence joins TRBV27 and TRBJ2-1; 7 positions match TRBD2. The CDR3 length is 17 residues. With V trimmed by 5 bases and J by 2 bases, 12 bases remained unmatched. Germline V lookup: CDR1 MNHEY, CDR2 SMNVEV (reference sequence). CDR3 nucleotides: TGTGCCAGCAGTCTCGAGTCCGGGAGGATGACCTACAATGAGCAGTTCTTC. Its translation: CASSLESGRMTYNEQFF.

The chain couples TRBV6-1 to TRBJ2-2; 8 bases map to TRBD1. The CDR3 runs to 16 residues. CDR1 is MNHNS and CDR2 is SASEGT in the germline V gene. J gave up 2 bases and V 2 bases, and 4 bases lay outside the gene matches. As DNA, the CDR3 is TGTGCCAGCAGTGAATCGACAGGGGCTAACACCGGGGAGCTGTTTTTT. Its protein is CASSESTGANTGELFF.

V is TRBV4-3 and J is TRBJ2-2, with 7 bases identical to TRBD2. CDR1 is LGHNA and CDR2 is YSLEER in the germline V gene. CDR3 length: 17 residues. V shed 0 bases, J shed 0 bases, and the junction held 4 bases outside the gene matches. CDR3 in amino acids: CASSQDPLAANTGELFF. The CDR3 DNA sequence: TGCGCCAGCAGCCAAGATCCCCTAGCGGCGAACACCGGGGAGCTGTTTTTT.

The genes are TRBV28 and TRBJ1-2; no clear D. This CDR3 is 12 amino acids long. The V end lost 7 bases, the J end lost 6 bases, and 12 bases lay between the germline ends. CDR1 MDHEN and CDR2 SYDVKM come from the germline V gene. The CDR3 sequence is CASNTGAHGYTF. Here the CDR3 DNA reads TGTGCCAGCAATACGGGAGCCCATGGCTACACCTTC.

This clone appeared a single time. The chain joins TRBV7-2 to TRBJ2-5, with 9 bases fitting TRBD1. With V trimmed by 2 bases and J by 2 bases, 3 bases remained unmatched. CDR1 is SGHTA, CDR2 FQGNSA, per germline. The CDR3 contains 15 residues. The CDR3 reads CASSLPGQGQETQYF. The DNA of the CDR3 is TGTGCCAGCAGCTTACCCGGACAGGGGCAAGAGACCCAGTACTTC.

This clone is a singleton in its sample. The sample has other DNA sequences that encode this CDR3 too. CDR3 coding DNA: TGTGCCAGCAGTCAGGGGAACACTGAAGCTTTCTTT. It translates to CASSQGNTEAFF. The rearrangement links TRBV12-3 or TRBV12-4 to TRBJ1-1; weak D call: TRBD1 (5 bases). Trimming removed 5 bases from V and 1 base from J, with 5 bases in between. The CDR3 totals 12 residues.

The chain couples TRBV28 to TRBJ1-2, with 7 nucleotides matching TRBD1. Trimming cost V 6 bases and J 0 bases; bases outside gene matches: 4. Germline-derived CDR1 and CDR2 are MDHEN and SYDVKM. The CDR3 runs 14 residues. The CDR3 sequence: CASRDRVANYGYTF. CDR3 DNA: TGTGCCAGCAGAGACAGGGTCGCTAACTATGGCTACACCTTC.

In its sample, this clone was seen once. The chain recombines TRBV4-3 with TRBJ1-4; D is ambiguous. V was pared by 1 base and J by 8 bases, with 17 bases between. The CDR3 is 16 amino acids. Germline CDR1 reads LGHNA; CDR2 reads YSLEER. CDR3 amino acids: CASSQGWSFETEKLFF. CDR3 coding DNA: TGCGCCAGCAGCCAAGGTTGGAGTTTTGAGACCGAAAAACTGTTTTTT.

The V call is TRBV5-1, the J call TRBJ1-1; possible D gene TRBD1, 6 bases. Per germline, CDR1 SGHRS and CDR2 YFSETQ. Trimming stripped 4 bases from V and 3 bases from J, with 10 bases between. The CDR3 is 13 amino acids. CDR3 nucleotide sequence: TGCGCCAGCAGCCAATCAGGGGACACTGAAGCTTTCTTT. This gives the protein CASSQSGDTEAFF.

This rearrangement joins TRBV5-1 to TRBJ1-2; TRBD1 matches 10 bases. The CDR3 totals 15 residues. Per germline, CDR1 SGHRS and CDR2 YFSETQ. Trimming cost V 3 bases and J 7 bases; bases outside gene matches: 9. CDR3 in amino acids: CASSWSDRGQRGYTF. CDR3 DNA: TGCGCCAGCAGCTGGTCCGACAGGGGGCAGCGTGGCTACACCTTC.

The rearrangement joins TRBV20-1 to TRBJ2-7; TRBD1 aligns across 9 bases. After removal of 3 bases from V and 4 bases from J, the junction contained 7 bases not matched to a gene. The CDR3 length is 14 residues. CDR1 DFQATT and CDR2 SNEGSKA come from the germline V gene (reference sequence). The CDR3 is CSASDGTGRYEQYF. For the CDR3, the DNA is TGCAGTGCTAGTGACGGGACAGGGCGGTACGAGCAGTACTTC.

This clone appeared a single time. The chain is built from TRBV10-3 and TRBJ1-5; no definite D call. Trimming left V 3 bases short and J 2 bases short, with 5 bases between. This CDR3 region has 13 residues. The germline CDR1 and CDR2 sequences are ENHRY and SYGVKD. The CDR3 nucleotides are TGTGCCATCAGTGACGGTGGCAATCAGCCCCAGCATTTT. This codes for CAISDGGNQPQHF.

The gene calls are TRBV7-8 and TRBJ1-2; a weak D match, TRBD1 (6 bases). Between the trimmed V and J ends, which lost 0 bases and 4 bases, there was a span of 9 bases. The CDR3 totals 14 residues. The V gene's germline CDR1 is SGHVS and CDR2 FQNEAQ. CDR3: CASSLAQGIYGYTF. CDR3 coding DNA: TGTGCCAGCAGCTTAGCCCAGGGGATCTATGGCTACACCTTC.